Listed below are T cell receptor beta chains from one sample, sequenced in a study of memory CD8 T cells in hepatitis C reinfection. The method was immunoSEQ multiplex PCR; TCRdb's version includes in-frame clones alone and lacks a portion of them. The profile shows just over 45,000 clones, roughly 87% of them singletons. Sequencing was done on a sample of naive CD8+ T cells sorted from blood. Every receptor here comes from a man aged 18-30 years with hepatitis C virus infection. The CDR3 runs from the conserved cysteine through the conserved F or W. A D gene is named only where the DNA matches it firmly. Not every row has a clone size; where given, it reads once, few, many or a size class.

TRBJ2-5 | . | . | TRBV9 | CASSPSQGQETQYF | TGTGCCAGCAGCCCGAGCCAGGGGCAAGAGACCCAGTACTTC
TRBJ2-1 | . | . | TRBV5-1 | CASSIDLYNEQFF | TGCGCCAGCAGCATCGACTTATACAATGAGCAGTTCTTC
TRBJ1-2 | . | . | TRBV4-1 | CASSQEGVRDIYGYTF | TGCGCCAGCAGCCAAGAAGGTGTCAGGGACATCTATGGCTACACCTTC
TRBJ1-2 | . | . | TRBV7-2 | CASNNPLEQGNGYTF | TGTGCCAGCAACAACCCCCTCGAACAGGGAAATGGCTACACCTTC
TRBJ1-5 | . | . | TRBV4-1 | CASSQVGGPSQPQHF | TGCGCCAGCAGCCAAGTGGGGGGACCAAGTCAGCCCCAGCATTTT
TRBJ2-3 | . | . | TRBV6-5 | CASRSRDGGTDTQYF | TGTGCCAGCAGATCCAGGGATGGAGGCACAGATACGCAGTATTTT
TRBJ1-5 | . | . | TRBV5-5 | CASSFFQSNQPQHF | TGTGCCAGCAGTTTTTTCCAGAGCAATCAGCCCCAGCATTTT
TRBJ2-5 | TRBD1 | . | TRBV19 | CASIGDRTQETQYF | TGTGCCAGTATTGGGGACAGGACCCAAGAGACCCAGTACTTC
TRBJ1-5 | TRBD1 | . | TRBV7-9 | CASSLGDRGQPQHF | TGTGCCAGCAGCTTAGGGGACAGGGGCCAGCCCCAGCATTTT
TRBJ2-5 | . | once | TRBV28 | CASRLLNRDPETQYF | TGTGCCAGCAGGCTCCTTAACAGGGATCCGGAGACCCAGTACTTC
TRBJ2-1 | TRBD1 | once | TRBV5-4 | CASSLYPLGQGLFYEQFF | TGTGCCAGCAGCTTGTACCCCCTCGGACAGGGGCTTTTCTATGAGCAGTTCTTC
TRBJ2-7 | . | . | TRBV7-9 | CASSPSGSYEQYF | TGTGCCAGCAGCCCGTCGGGTTCCTACGAACAGTACTTC
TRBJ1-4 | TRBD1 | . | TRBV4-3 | CASSQTGVGEKLFF | TGCGCCAGCAGCCAGACAGGGGTTGGTGAAAAACTGTTTTTT
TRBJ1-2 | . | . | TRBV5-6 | CASSFRSRDGYTF | TGTGCCAGCAGCTTTCGCTCCAGGGATGGCTACACCTTC
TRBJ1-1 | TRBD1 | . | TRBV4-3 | CASSQDLVTGDGGTEAFF | TGCGCCAGCAGCCAAGACTTAGTGACAGGGGATGGTGGCACTGAAGCCTTCTTT
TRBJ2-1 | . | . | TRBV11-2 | CASSPYHSPRGYNEQFF | TGTGCCAGCAGCCCCTACCACTCGCCGCGGGGATACAATGAGCAGTTCTTC
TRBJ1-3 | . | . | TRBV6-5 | CASSSGSGNTIYF | TGTGCCAGCAGTTCAGGCTCTGGAAACACCATATATTTT
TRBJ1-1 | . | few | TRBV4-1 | CASSQDRVEFMNTEAFF | TGCGCCAGCAGCCAAGATAGAGTTGAGTTCATGAACACTGAAGCTTTCTTT
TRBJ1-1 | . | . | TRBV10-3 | CAISGGGNTEAFF | TGTGCCATCAGTGGAGGGGGGAACACTGAAGCTTTCTTT
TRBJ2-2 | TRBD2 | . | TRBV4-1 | CASNPSGRAPPGELFF | TGCGCCAGCAACCCGAGCGGGAGGGCCCCCCCCGGGGAGCTGTTTTTT
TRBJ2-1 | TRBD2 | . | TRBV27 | CASSWNSGDYNEQFF | TGTGCCAGCAGTTGGAATAGCGGGGACTACAATGAGCAGTTCTTC
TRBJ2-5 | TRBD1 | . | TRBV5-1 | CASSHRTGLRQETQYF | TGCGCCAGCAGCCACCGGACAGGGTTGAGGCAAGAGACCCAGTACTTC
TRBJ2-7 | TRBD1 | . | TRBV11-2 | CASSFDRAYEQYF | TGTGCCAGCAGCTTTGACAGGGCGTACGAGCAGTACTTC
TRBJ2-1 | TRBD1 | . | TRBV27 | CASSSTGPYNGQFF | TGTGCCAGCAGTTCGACAGGGCCCTACAATGGGCAGTTCTTC
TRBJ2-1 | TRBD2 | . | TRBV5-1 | CASTRGGSGEAANEQFF | TGCGCCAGCACCCGGGGGGGAAGCGGGGAAGCGGCGAATGAGCAGTTCTTC
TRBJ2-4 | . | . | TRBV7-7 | CAPCRSGKNIQYF | TGTGCACCCTGCCGGTCGGGTAAAAACATTCAGTACTTC
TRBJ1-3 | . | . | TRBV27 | CASSLRAGSGNTIYF | TGTGCCAGCAGTTTACGAGCAGGGTCCGGAAACACCATATATTTT
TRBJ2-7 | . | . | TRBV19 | CASSPDRSEQYF | TGTGCCAGTAGTCCCGACAGGTCCGAGCAGTACTTC
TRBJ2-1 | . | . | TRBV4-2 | CASSPGGVGGPSADEQFF | TGTGCCAGCAGTCCTGGCGGGGTTGGCGGGCCCTCCGCGGATGAGCAGTTCTTC
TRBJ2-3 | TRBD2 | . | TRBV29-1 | CSVEDRGEGLAGATDTQYF | TGCAGCGTTGAAGATCGGGGGGAGGGGCTAGCGGGAGCCACAGATACGCAGTATTTT
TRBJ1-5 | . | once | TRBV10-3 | CATQETGSTYSNQPQHF | TGTGCCACCCAAGAAACAGGGTCTACGTATAGCAATCAGCCCCAGCATTTT